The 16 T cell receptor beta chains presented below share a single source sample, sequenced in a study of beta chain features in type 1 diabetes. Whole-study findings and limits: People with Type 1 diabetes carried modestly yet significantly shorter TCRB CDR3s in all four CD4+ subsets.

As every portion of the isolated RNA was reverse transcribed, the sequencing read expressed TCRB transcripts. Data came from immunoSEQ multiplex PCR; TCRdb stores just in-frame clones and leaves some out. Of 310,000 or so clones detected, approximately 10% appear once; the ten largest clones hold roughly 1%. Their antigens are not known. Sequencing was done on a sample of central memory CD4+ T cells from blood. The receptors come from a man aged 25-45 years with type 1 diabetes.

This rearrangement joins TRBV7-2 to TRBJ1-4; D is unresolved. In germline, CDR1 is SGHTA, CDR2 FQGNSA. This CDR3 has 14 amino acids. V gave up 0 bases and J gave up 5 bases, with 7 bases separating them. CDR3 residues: CASSLAHSNEKLFF. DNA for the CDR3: TGTGCCAGCAGCTTAGCGCACAGCAATGAAAAACTGTTTTTT.

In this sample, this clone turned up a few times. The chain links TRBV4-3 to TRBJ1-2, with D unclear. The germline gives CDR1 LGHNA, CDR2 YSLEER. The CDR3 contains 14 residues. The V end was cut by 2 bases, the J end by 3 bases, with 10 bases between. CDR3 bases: TGCGCCAGCAGCCAAACGGCGGCCGACTATGGCTACACCTTC. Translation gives CASSQTAADYGYTF.

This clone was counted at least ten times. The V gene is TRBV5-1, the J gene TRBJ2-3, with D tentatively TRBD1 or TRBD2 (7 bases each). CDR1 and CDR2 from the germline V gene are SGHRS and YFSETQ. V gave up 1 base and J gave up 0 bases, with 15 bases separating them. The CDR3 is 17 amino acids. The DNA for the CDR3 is TGCGCCAGCAGCTTGTCGGGGGGACAGCCTAGCACAGATACGCAGTATTTT. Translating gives CASSLSGGQPSTDTQYF.

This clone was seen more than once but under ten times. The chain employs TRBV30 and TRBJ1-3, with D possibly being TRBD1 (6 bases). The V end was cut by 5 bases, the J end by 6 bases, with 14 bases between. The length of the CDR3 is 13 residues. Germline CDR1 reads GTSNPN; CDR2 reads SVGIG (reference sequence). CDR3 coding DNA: TGTGCCTGGGCAGGGGAGCGGGAAAACACCATATATTTT. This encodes CAWAGERENTIYF.

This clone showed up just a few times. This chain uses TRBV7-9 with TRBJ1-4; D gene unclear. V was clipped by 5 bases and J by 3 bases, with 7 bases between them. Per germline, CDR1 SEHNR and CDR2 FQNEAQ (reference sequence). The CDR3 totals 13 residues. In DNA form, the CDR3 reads TGTGCCAGCAGCGTAACTGCTAATGAAAAACTGTTTTTT. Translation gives CASSVTANEKLFF.

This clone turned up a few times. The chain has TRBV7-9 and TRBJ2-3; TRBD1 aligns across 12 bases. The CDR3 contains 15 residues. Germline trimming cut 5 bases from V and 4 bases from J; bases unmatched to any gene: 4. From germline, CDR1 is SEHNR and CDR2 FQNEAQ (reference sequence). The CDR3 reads CASSPGQGASDTQYF. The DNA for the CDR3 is TGTGCCAGCAGCCCGGGACAGGGGGCCTCAGATACGCAGTATTTT.

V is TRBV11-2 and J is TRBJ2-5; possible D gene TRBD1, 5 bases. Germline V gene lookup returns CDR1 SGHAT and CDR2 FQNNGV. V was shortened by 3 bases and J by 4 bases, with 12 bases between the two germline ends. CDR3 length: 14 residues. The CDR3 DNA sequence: TGTGCCAGCAGCTTCGCCGGACACTCAGAGACCCAGTACTTC. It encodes CASSFAGHSETQYF.

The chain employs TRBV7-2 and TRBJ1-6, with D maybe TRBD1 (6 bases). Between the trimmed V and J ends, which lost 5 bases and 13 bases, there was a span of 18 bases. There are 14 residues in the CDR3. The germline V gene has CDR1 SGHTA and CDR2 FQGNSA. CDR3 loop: CASSHRQGGSPLHF. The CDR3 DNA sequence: TGTGCCAGCAGCCATCGTCAAGGGGGTTCGCCCCTCCACTTT.

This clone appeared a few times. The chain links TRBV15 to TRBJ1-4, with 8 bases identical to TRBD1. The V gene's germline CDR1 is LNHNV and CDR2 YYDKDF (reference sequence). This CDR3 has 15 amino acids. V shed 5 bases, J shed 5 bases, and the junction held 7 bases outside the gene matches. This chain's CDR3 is CATSRRDRRNEKLFF. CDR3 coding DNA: TGTGCCACCAGCCGCCGGGACAGGAGGAATGAAAAACTGTTTTTT.

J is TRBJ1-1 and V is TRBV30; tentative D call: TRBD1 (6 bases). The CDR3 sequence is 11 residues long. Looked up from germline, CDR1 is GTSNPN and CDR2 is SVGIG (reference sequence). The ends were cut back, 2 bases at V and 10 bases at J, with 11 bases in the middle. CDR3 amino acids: CAWSTRGGAFF. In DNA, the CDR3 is TGTGCCTGGAGTACCAGGGGAGGAGCTTTCTTT.

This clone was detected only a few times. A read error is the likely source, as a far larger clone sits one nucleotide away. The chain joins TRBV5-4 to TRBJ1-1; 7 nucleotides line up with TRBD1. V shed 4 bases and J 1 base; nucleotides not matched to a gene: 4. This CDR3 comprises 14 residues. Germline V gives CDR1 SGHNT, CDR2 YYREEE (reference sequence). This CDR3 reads CASSQGQQNTEAFF. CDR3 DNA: TGTGCCAGCAGCCAGGGACAGCAGAACACTGAAGCTTTCTTT.

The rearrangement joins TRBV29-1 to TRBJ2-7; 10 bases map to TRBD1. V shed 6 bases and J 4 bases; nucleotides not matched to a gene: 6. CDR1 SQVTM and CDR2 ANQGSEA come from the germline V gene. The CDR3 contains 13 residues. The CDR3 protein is CSVPGQGLYEQYF. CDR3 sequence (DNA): TGCAGCGTACCGGGACAGGGGTTGTACGAGCAGTACTTC.

DNA of the CDR3: TGTGCCAGCAGCATACTAGCGGGGGGCGTTTACGAGCAGTACTTC. It encodes CASSILAGGVYEQYF. The chain joins TRBV7-2 to TRBJ2-7; TRBD2 aligns across 12 bases. Germline assignment: CDR1 SGHTA and CDR2 FQGNSA. This CDR3 has 15 amino acids. With 5 bases clipped from V and 4 bases from J, the junction kept 6 bases outside the gene matches. The entire variable domain, with the rest obtained from reference TRBV7-2 and TRBJ2-7, is as follows: GAGVSQSPSNKVTEKGKDVELRCDPISGHTALYWYRQSLGQGLEFLIYFQGNSAPDKSGLPSDRFSAERTGGSVSTLTIQRTQQEDSAVYLCASSILAGGVYEQYFGPGTRLTVT.

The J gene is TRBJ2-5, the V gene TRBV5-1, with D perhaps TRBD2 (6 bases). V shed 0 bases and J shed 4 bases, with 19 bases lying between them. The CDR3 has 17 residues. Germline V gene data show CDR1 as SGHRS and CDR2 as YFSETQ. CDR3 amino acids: CASSLGGVTGGTETQYF. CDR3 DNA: TGCGCCAGCAGCTTGGGAGGGGTGACCGGAGGGACAGAGACCCAGTACTTC.

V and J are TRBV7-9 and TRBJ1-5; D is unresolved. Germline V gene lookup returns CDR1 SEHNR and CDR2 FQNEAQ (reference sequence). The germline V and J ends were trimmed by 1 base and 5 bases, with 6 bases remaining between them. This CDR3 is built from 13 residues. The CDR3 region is CASSLEMDQPQHF. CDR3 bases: TGTGCCAGCAGCTTAGAAATGGATCAGCCCCAGCATTTT.

The CDR3 is CASSKGVDRLNVNTEAFF. The DNA for the CDR3 is TGTGCCAGCAGCAAAGGAGTAGACAGATTGAATGTGAACACTGAAGCTTTCTTT. The chain carries TRBV21-1 and TRBJ1-1; the DNA was not used to check the table's D call, TRBD1. TRBV21-1 is described as a pseudogene. The CDR3 spans 18 residues.